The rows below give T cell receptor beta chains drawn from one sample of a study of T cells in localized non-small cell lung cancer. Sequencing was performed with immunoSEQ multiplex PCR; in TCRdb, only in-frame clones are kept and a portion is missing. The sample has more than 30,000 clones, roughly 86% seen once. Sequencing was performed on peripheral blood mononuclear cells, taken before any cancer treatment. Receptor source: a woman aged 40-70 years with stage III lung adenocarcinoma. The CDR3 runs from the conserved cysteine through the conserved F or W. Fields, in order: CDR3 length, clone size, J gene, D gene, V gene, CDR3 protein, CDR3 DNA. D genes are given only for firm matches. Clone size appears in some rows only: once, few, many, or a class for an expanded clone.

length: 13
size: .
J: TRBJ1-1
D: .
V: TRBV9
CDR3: CASSARVGAEAFF
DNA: TGTGCCAGCAGCGCCAGGGTTGGGGCTGAAGCTTTCTTT

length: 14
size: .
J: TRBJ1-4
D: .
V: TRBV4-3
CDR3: CASSPLGDDEKLFF
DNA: TGCGCCAGCAGCCCCCTCGGGGATGACGAAAAACTGTTTTTT

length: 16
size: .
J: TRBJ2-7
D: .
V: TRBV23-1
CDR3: CATPTKGRTVPYEQYF
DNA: TGCGCCACCCCGACCAAGGGCAGGACGGTACCCTACGAGCAGTACTTC

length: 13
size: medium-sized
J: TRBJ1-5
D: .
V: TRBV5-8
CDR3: CASSRDTNQPQHF
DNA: TGTGCCAGCAGCCGGGACACCAATCAGCCCCAGCATTTT

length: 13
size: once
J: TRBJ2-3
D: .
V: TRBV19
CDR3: CASSWQRADTQYF
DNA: TGTGCCAGTAGTTGGCAGAGGGCAGATACGCAGTATTTT

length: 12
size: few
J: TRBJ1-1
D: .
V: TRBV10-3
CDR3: CAISVEGTEAFF
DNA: TGTGCCATCAGTGTTGAAGGCACTGAAGCTTTCTTT

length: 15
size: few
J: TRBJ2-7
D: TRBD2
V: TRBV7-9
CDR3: CASSSTSGKAYEQYF
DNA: TGTGCCAGCAGCTCTACTAGCGGGAAGGCCTACGAGCAGTACTTC

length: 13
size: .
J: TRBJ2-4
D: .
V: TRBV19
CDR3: CASLGRSKNIQYF
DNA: TGTGCCAGCCTGGGACGGAGCAAAAACATTCAGTACTTC

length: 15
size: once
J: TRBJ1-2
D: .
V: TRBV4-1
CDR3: CASSQGQAGDYGYTF
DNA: TGCGCCAGCAGCCAAGGGCAGGCAGGAGACTATGGCTACACCTTC

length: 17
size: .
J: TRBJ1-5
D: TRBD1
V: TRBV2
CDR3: CASSWDRDLLSNQPQHF
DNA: TGTGCCAGCAGTTGGGACAGGGATTTATTGAGCAATCAGCCCCAGCATTTT

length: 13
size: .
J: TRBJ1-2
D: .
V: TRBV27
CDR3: CASSSGANYGYTF
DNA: TGTGCCAGCAGTTCAGGGGCTAACTATGGCTACACCTTC

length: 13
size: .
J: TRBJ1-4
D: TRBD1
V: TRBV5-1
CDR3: CASRRQGDEKLFF
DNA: TGCGCCAGCAGACGACAGGGCGATGAAAAACTGTTTTTT

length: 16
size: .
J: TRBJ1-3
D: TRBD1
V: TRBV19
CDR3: CASSFGQDYSGNTIYF
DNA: TGTGCCAGTAGTTTCGGACAGGATTACTCTGGAAACACCATATATTTT

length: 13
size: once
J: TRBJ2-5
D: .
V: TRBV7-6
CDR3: CASSLEGYATQYF
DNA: TGTGCCAGCAGCTTAGAGGGGTACGCGACCCAGTACTTC

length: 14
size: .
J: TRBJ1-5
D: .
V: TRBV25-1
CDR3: CATSEEYSNQPQHF
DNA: TGTGCCACCTCCGAAGAGTATTCCAATCAGCCCCAGCATTTT

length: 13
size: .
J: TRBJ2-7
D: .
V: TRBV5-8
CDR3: CASSLRLQGWQYF
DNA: TGTGCCAGCAGCTTGAGGCTCCAGGGCTGGCAGTACTTC

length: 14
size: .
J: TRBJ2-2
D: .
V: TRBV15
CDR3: CATRGFRNTGELFF
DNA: TGTGCCACCCGAGGCTTCCGGAACACCGGGGAGCTGTTTTTT

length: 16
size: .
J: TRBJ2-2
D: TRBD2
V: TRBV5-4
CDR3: CASSPLAGGNTGELFF
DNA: TGTGCCAGCAGCCCACTAGCGGGAGGGAACACCGGGGAGCTGTTTTTT

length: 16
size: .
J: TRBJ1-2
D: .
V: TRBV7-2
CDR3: CASSPRTQPSNYGYTF
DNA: TGTGCCAGCAGCCCCCGGACCCAACCTTCTAACTATGGCTACACCTTC

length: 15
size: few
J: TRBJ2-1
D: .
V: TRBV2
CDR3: CASPGAGAGFNEQFF
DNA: TGTGCGAGCCCTGGGGCCGGGGCCGGATTCAATGAGCAGTTCTTC

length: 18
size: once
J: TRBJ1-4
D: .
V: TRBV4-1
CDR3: CASSQDIEGLFGNEKLFF
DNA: TGCGCCAGCAGCCAAGATATTGAGGGGCTTTTTGGTAATGAAAAACTGTTTTTT

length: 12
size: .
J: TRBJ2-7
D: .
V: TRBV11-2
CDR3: CASSLVRDEQYF
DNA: TGTGCCAGCAGTCTAGTGAGGGACGAGCAGTACTTC

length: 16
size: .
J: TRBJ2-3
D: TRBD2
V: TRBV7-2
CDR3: CASSPGLAGLTDTQYF
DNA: TGTGCCAGCAGCCCGGGACTAGCGGGACTCACAGATACGCAGTATTTT

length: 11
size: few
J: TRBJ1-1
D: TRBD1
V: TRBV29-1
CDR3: CSARGATEAFF
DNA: TGCAGCGCCAGGGGGGCCACTGAAGCTTTCTTT

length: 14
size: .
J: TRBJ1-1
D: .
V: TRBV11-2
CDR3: CASSFEGLNTEAFF
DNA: TGTGCCAGCAGCTTCGAGGGGTTGAACACTGAAGCTTTCTTT

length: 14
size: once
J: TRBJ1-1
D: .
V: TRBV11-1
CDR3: CASSLSGGNTEAFF
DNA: TGTGCCAGCAGCTTAAGTGGAGGGAACACTGAAGCTTTCTTT

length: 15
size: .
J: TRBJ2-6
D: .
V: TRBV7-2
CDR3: CASSFHRVGANVLTF
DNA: TGTGCCAGCAGCTTCCACCGGGTAGGGGCCAACGTCCTGACTTTC

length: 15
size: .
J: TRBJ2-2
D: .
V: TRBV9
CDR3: CAQWDKVPNTGELFF
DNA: TGCGCACAATGGGATAAGGTTCCGAACACCGGGGAGCTGTTTTTT

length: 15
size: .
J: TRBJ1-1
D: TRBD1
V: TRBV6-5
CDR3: CASSYGTEINTEAFF
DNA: TGTGCCAGCAGTTACGGGACAGAAATAAACACTGAAGCTTTCTTT